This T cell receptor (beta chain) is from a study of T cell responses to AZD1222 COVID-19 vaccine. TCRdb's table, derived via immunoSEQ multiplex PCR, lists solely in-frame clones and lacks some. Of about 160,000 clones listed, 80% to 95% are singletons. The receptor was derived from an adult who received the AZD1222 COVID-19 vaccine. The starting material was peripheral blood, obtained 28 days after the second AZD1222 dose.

CDR3 amino acids: CASSLTRGQHIQYF. In DNA, the CDR3 is TGCGCCAGCAGCTTAACCCGGGGACAGCACATTCAGTACTTC. The chain joins TRBV5-1 to TRBJ2-4; the match to TRBD1 covers 7 bases. CDR3 size: 14 residues. Losses at the gene ends were 2 bases for V and 8 bases for J; bases not matched to a gene: 7. CDR1 is SGHRS and CDR2 is YFSETQ in the germline V gene.